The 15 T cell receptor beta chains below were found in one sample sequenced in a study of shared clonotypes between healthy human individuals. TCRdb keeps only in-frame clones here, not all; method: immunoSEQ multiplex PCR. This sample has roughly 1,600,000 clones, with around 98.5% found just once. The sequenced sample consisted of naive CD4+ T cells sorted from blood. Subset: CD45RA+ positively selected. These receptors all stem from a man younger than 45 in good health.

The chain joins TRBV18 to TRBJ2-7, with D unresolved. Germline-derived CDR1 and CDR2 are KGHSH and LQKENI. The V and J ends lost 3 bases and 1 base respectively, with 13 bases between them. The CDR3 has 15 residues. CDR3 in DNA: TGTGCCAGCTCACCCCCCCGAGTGAAGTCCTACGAGCAGTACTTC. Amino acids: CASSPPRVKSYEQYF.

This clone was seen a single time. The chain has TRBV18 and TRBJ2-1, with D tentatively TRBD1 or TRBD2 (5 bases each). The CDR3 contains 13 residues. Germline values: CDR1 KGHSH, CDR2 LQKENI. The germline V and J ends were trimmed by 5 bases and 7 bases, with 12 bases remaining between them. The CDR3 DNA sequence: TGTGCCAGCTCAAGGGGAGATGGGAATGAGCAGTTCTTC. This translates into CASSRGDGNEQFF.

DNA of the CDR3: TGTGCCACAGGGATATTGAGGCAGCCCCAGCATTTT. Its protein is CATGILRQPQHF. The V call is TRBV27, the J call TRBJ1-5; D is perhaps TRBD1 (5 bases). Germline lookup yields CDR1 MNHEY and CDR2 SMNVEV (reference sequence). The CDR3 totals 12 residues. V gave up 10 bases and J gave up 7 bases, with 14 bases separating them.

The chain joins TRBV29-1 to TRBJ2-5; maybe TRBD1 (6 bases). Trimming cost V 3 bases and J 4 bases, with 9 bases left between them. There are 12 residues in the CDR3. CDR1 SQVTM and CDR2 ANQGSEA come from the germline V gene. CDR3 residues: CSVEQQGETQYF. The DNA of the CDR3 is TGCAGCGTTGAGCAACAGGGAGAGACCCAGTACTTC.

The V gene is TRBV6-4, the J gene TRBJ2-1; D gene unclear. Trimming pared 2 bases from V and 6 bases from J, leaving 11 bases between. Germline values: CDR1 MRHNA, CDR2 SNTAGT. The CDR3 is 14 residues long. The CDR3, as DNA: TGTGCCAGCAGTGACAATACTTATCCCAATGAGCAGTTCTTC. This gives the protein CASSDNTYPNEQFF.

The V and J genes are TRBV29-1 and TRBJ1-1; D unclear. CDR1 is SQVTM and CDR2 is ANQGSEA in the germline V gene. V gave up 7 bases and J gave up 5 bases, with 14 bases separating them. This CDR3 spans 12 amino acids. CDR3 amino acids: CSEITGVTEAFF. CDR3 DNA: TGCAGCGAGATAACGGGCGTGACTGAAGCTTTCTTT.

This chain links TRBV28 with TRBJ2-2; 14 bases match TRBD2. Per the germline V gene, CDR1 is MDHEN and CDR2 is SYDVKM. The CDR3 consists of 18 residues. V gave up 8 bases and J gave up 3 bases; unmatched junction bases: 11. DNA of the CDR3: TGTGCCAGCTCTTCCCTGGGACTAGCGGGAGCGGACACCGGGGAGCTGTTTTTT. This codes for CASSSLGLAGADTGELFF.

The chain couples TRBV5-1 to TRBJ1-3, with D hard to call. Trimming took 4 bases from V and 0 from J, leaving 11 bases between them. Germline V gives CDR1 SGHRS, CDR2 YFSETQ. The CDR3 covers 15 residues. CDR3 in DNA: TGCGCCAGCAGCCAAGAGTCCAACTCTGGAAACACCATATATTTT. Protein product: CASSQESNSGNTIYF.

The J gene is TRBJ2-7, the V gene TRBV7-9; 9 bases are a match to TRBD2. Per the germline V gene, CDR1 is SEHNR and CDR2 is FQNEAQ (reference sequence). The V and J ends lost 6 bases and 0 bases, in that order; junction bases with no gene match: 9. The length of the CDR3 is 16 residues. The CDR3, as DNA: TGTGCCAGCAGTTCACCCGGACTAGCGAGCTCCTACGAGCAGTACTTC. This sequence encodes CASSSPGLASSYEQYF. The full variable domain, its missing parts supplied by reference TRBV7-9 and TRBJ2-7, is DTGVSQNPRHKITKRGQNVTFRCDPISEHNRLYWYRQTLGQGPEFLTYFQNEAQLEKSRLLSDRFSAERPKGSFSTLEIQRTEQGDSAMYLCASSSPGLASSYEQYFGPGTRLTVT.

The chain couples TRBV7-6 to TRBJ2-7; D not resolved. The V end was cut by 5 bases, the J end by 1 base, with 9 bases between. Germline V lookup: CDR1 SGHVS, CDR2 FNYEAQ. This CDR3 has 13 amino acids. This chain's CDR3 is CASSPSISYEQYF. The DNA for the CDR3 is TGTGCCAGCAGCCCCTCGATTTCCTACGAGCAGTACTTC. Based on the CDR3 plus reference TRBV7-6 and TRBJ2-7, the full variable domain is GAGVSQSPRYKVTKRGQDVALRCDPISGHVSLYWYRQALGQGPEFLTYFNYEAQQDKSGLPNDRFSAERPEGSISTLTIQRTEQRDSAMYRCASSPSISYEQYFGPGTRLTVT.

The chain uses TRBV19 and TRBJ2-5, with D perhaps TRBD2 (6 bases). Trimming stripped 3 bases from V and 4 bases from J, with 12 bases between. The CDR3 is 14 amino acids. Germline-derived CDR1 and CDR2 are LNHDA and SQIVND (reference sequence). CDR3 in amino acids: CASSMGPGVETQYF. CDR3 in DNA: TGTGCCAGTAGTATGGGGCCGGGAGTAGAGACCCAGTACTTC. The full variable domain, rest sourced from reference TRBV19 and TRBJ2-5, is DGGITQSPKYLFRKEGQNVTLSCEQNLNHDAMYWYRQDPGQGLRLIYYSQIVNDFQKGDIAEGYSVSREKKESFPLTVTSAQKNPTAFYLCASSMGPGVETQYFGPGTRLLVL.

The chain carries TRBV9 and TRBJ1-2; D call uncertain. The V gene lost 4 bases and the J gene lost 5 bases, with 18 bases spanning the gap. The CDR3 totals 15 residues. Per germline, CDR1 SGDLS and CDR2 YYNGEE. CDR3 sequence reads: CASSPQTVLGYGYTF. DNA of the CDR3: TGTGCCAGCAGCCCTCAGACCGTGCTCGGGTATGGCTACACCTTC.

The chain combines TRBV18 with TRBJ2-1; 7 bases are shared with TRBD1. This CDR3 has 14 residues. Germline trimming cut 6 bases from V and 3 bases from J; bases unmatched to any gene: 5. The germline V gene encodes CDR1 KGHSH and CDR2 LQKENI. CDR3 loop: CASSFWDSYNEQFF. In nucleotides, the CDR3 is TGTGCCAGCTCCTTTTGGGACAGCTACAATGAGCAGTTCTTC.

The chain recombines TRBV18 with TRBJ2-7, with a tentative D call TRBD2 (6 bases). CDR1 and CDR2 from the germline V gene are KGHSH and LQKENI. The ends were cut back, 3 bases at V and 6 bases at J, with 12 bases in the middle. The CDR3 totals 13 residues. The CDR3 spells CASSPGLSPEQYF. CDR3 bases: TGTGCCAGCTCACCGGGACTGTCTCCCGAGCAGTACTTC.

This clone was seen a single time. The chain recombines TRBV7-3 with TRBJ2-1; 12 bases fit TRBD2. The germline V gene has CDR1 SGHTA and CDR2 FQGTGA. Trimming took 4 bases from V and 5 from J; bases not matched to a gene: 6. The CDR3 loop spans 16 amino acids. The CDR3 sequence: CASSSTSGSSNNEQFF. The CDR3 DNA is TGTGCCAGCAGCTCGACTAGCGGGAGTTCCAACAATGAGCAGTTCTTC.